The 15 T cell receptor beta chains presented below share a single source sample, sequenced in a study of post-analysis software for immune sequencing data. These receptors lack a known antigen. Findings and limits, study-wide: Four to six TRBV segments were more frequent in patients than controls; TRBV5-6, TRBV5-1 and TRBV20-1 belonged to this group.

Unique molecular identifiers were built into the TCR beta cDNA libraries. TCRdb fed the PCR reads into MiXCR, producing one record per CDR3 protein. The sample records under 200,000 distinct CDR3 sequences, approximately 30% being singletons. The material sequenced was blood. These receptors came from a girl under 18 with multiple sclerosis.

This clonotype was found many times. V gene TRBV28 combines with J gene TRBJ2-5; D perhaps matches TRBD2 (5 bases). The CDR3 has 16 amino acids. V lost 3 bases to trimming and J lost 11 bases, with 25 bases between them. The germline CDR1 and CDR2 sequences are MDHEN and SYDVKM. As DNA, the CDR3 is TGTGCCAGCAGTTTGACGTTGACCCCTTTGAGCGGTGAGCAGTACTTC. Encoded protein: CASSLTLTPLSGEQYF.

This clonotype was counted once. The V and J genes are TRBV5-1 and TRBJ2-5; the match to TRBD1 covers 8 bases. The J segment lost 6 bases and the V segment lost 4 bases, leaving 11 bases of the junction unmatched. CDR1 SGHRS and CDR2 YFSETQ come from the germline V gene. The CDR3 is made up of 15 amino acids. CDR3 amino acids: CASSPTLGQGQTQYF. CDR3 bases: TGCGCCAGCAGCCCAACCCTAGGACAGGGCCAGACCCAGTACTTC.

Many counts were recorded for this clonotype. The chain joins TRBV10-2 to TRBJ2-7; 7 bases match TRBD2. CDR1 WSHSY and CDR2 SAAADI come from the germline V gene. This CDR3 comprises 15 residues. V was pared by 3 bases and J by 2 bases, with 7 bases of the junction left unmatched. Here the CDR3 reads CASSDPAGAAYEQYF. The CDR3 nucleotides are TGCGCCAGCAGTGACCCGGCGGGAGCGGCCTACGAGCAGTACTTC.

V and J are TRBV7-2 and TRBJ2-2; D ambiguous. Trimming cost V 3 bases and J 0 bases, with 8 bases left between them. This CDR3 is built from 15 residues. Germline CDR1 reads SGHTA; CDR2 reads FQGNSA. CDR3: CASSLGRPNTGELFF. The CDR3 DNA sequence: TGTGCCAGCAGCTTGGGCAGACCGAACACCGGGGAGCTGTTTTTT.

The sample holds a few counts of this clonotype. Written as DNA, the CDR3 is TGTGCCAGCAGTGAACGCCCGGGGCCGTATGGCTACACCTTC. This gives the protein CASSERPGPYGYTF. The chain carries TRBV2 and TRBJ1-2; tentatively, D is TRBD1 (5 bases). Per the germline V gene, CDR1 is SNHLY and CDR2 is FYNNEI. The CDR3 has 14 residues. Trimming took 2 bases from V and 5 from J, leaving 12 bases between them.

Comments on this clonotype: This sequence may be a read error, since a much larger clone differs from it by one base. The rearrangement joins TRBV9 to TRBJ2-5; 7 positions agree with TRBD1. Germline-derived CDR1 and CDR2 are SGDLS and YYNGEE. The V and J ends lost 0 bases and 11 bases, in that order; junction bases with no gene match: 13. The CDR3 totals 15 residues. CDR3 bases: TGTGCCAGCAGCGTAGAGGGGGCGCGGTACAATGAGCAGTACTTC. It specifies CASSVEGARYNEQYF. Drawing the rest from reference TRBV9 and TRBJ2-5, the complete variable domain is DSGVTQTPKHLITATGQRVTLRCSPRSGDLSVYWYQQSLDQGLQFLIQYYNGEERAKGNILERFSAQQFPDLHSELNLSSLELGDSALYFCASSVEGARYNEQYFGPGTRLLVL.

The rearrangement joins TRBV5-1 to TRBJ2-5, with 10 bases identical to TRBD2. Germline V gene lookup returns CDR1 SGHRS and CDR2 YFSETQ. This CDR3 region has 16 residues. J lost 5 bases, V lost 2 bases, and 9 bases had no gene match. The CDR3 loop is CASSLAGGNIQETQYF. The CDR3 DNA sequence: TGCGCCAGCAGCTTAGCGGGGGGGAACATCCAGGAGACCCAGTACTTC.

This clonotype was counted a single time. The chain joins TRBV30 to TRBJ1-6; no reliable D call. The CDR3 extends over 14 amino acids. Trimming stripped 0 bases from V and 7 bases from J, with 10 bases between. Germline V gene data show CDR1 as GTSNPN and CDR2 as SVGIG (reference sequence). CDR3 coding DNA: TGTGCCTGGAGTGTAAGGCAGGCCAATTCACCCCTCCACTTT. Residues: CAWSVRQANSPLHF.

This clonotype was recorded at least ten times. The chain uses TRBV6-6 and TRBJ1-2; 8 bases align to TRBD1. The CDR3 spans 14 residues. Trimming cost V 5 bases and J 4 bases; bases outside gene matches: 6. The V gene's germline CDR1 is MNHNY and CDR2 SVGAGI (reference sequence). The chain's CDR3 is CASSDRGRGYGYTF. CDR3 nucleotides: TGTGCCAGCAGTGACAGGGGTCGAGGCTATGGCTACACCTTC.

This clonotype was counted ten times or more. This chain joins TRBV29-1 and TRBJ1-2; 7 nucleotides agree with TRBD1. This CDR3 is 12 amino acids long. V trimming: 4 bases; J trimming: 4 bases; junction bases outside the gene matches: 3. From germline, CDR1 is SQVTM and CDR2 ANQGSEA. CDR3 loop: CSVGDSGYGYTF. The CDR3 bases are TGCAGCGTTGGGGACAGTGGCTATGGCTACACCTTC. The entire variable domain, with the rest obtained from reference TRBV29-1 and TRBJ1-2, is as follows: SAVISQKPSRDICQRGTSLTIQCQVDSQVTMMFWYRQQPGQSLTLIATANQGSEATYESGFVIDKFPISRPNLTFSTLTVSNMSPEDSSIYLCSVGDSGYGYTFGSGTRLTVV.

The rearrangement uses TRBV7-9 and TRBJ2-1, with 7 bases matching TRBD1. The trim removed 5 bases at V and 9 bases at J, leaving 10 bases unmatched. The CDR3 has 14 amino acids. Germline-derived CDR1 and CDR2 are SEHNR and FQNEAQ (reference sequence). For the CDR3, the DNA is TGTGCCAGCAGCGAGACAAACAGGGGAAGTGAGCAGTTCTTC. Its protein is CASSETNRGSEQFF.

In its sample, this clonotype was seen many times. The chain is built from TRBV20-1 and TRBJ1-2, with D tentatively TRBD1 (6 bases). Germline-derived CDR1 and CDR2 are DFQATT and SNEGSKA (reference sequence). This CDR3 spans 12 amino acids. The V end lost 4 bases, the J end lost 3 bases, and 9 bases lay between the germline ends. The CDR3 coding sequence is TGCAGTGCTAAGGACAGAGACTATGGCTACACCTTC. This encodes CSAKDRDYGYTF.

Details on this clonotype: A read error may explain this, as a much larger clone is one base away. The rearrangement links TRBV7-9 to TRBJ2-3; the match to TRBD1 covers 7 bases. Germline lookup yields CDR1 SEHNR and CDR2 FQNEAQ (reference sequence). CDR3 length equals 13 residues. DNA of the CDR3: TGTGCCAACAGCTTAGTTATCAGGGGGACGCAGTATTTT. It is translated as CANSLVIRGTQYF. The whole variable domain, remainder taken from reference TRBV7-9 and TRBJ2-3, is DTGVSQNPRHKITKRGQNVTFRCDPISEHNRLYWYRQTLGQGPEFLTYFQNEAQLEKSRLLSDRFSAERPKGSFSTLEIQRTEQGDSAMYLCANSLVIRGTQYFGPGTRLTVL.

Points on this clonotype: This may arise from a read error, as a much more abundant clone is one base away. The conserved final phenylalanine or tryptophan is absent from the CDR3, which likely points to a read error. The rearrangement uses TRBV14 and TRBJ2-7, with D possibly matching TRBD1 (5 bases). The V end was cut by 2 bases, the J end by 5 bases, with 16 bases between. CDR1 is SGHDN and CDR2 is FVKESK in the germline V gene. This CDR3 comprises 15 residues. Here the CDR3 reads CASSQKGRLIDEQYL. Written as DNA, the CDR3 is TGTGCCAGCAGCCAAAAGGGGCGGTTAATCGACGAGCAGTACCTC.

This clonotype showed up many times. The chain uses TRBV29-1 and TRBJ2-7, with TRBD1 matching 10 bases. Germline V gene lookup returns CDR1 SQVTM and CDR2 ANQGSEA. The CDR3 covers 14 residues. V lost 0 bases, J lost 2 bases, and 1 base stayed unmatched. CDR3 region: CSVEEDRGTYEQYF. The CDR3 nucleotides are TGCAGCGTTGAAGAGGACAGGGGGACCTACGAGCAGTACTTC.